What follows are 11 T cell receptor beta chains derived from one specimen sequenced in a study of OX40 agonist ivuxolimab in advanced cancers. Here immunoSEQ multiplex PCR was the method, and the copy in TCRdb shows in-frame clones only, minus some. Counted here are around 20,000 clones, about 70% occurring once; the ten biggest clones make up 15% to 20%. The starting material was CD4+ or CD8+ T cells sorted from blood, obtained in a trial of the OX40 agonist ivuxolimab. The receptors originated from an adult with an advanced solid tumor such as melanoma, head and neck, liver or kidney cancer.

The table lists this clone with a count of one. The CDR3 region is CASSLQGLAGYNEQFF. CDR3 bases: TGTGCCAGCAGCTTACAAGGACTAGCCGGGTACAATGAGCAGTTCTTC. This chain joins TRBV7-9 and TRBJ2-1, with TRBD2 matching over 8 bases. Looked up from germline, CDR1 is SEHNR and CDR2 is FQNEAQ (reference sequence). J was trimmed by 4 bases and V by 2 bases; bases with no gene match: 7. CDR3 length: 16 amino acids. Supplemented by reference TRBV7-9 and TRBJ2-1, the full variable domain reads DTGVSQNPRHKITKRGQNVTFRCDPISEHNRLYWYRQTLGQGPEFLTYFQNEAQLEKSRLLSDRFSAERPKGSFSTLEIQRTEQGDSAMYLCASSLQGLAGYNEQFFGPGTRLTVL.

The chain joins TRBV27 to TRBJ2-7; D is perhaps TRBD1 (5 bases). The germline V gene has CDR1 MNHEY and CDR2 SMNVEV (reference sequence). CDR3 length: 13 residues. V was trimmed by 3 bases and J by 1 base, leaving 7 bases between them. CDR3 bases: TGTGCCAGCAGTTTGACAGATTCCTACGAGCAGTACTTC. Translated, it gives CASSLTDSYEQYF.

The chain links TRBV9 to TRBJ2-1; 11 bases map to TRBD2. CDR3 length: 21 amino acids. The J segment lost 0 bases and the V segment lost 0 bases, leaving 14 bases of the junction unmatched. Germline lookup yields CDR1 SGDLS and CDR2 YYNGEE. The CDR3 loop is CASSVDPATSGGVSSYNEQFF. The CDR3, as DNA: TGTGCCAGCAGCGTAGATCCCGCTACTAGCGGGGGCGTTAGCTCCTACAATGAGCAGTTCTTC.

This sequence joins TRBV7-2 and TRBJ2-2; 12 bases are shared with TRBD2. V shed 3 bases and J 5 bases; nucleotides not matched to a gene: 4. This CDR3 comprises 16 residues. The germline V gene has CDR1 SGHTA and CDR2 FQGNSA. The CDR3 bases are TGTGCCAGCAGCTTGACTAGCGGGAGCGGTACCGGGGAGCTGTTTTTT. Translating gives CASSLTSGSGTGELFF. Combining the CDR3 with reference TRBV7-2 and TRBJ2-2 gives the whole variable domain GAGVSQSPSNKVTEKGKDVELRCDPISGHTALYWYRQSLGQGLEFLIYFQGNSAPDKSGLPSDRFSAERTGGSVSTLTIQRTQQEDSAVYLCASSLTSGSGTGELFFGEGSRLTVL.

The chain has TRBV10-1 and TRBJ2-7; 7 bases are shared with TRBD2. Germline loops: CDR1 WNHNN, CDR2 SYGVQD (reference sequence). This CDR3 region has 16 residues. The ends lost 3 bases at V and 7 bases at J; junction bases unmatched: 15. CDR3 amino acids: CASSDDSRLARGEQYF. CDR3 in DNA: TGCGCCAGCAGTGACGACAGCCGACTAGCCCGAGGGGAGCAGTACTTC.

The CDR3 here is CASSSQLLQPQHF. The DNA of the CDR3 is TGTGCCAGCAGTTCTCAACTACTTCAGCCCCAGCATTTT. V gene TRBV28 combines with J gene TRBJ1-5; no clear D gene. V lost 4 bases, J lost 6 bases, and 10 bases lay in between. Germline loops: CDR1 MDHEN, CDR2 SYDVKM. This CDR3 has 13 amino acids.

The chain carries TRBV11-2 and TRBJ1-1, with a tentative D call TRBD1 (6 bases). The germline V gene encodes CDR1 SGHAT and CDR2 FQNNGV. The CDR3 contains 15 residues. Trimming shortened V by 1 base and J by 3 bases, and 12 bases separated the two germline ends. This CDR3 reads CASSLAGERDTEAFF. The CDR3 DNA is TGTGCCAGCAGCTTAGCAGGGGAAAGGGACACTGAAGCTTTCTTT.

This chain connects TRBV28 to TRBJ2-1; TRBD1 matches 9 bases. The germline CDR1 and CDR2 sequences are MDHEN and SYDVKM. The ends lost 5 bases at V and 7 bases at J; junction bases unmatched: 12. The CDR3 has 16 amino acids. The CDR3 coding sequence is TGTGCCAGCAGTCGAACCCCCGGGACAGGGCGGAATGAGCAGTTCTTC. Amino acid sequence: CASSRTPGTGRNEQFF.

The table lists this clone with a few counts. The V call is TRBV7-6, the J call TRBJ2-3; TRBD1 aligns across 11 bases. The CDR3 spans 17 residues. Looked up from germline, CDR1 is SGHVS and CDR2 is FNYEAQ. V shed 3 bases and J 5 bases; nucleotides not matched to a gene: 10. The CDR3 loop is CASSFEVDRGQKDTQYF. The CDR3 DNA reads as TGTGCCAGCAGCTTTGAGGTGGACAGGGGGCAAAAAGATACGCAGTATTTT.

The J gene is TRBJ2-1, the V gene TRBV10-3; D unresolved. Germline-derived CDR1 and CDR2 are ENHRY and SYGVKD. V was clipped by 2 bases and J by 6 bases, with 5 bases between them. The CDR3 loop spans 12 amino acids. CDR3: CAISEAVNEQFF. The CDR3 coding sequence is TGTGCCATCAGTGAGGCCGTCAATGAGCAGTTCTTC.

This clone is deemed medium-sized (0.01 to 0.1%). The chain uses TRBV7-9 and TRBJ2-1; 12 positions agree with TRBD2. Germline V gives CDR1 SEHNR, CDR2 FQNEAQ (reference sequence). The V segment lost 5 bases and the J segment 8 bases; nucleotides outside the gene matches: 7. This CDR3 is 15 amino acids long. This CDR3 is CASSPTSGGWDEQFF. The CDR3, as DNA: TGTGCCAGCAGCCCCACTAGCGGGGGGTGGGATGAGCAGTTCTTC.